Shown below are 22 T cell receptor beta chains from a single sample sequenced in a study of response to subunit inactivated influenza vaccine. Using its own MiXCR run on the RT-PCR reads, TCRdb lists one record per CDR3 protein. There are 500,000 to 700,000 distinct CDR3 sequences in the sample; around 21% occur only once, and around 2.8% lies in the top ten. In addition, the sample was reused for a study of T cells expressing NK-cell markers. Per that study: TCR beta libraries carry UMIs added by 5'RACE template switching.

Source: CD4+ T cells sorted from PBMCs, taken approximately 12 days after vaccination. These receptors originate from a middle-aged man who received an inactivated influenza vaccine.

This clonotype was picked up a small number of times. The chain links TRBV5-1 to TRBJ2-1, with 10 bases identical to TRBD2. V gave up 6 bases and J gave up 4 bases; unmatched junction bases: 7. CDR1 and CDR2 from the germline V gene are SGHRS and YFSETQ. This CDR3 is 15 amino acids long. In DNA form, the CDR3 reads TGCGCCAGCACCCAGCGGGAGGGCACGTACAATGAGCAGTTCTTC. Amino acid sequence: CASTQREGTYNEQFF.

The V gene is TRBV4-2, the J gene TRBJ2-5; D might be TRBD1 (6 bases). The CDR3 covers 15 residues. The V and J ends lost 1 base and 2 bases respectively, with 11 bases between them. Germline V gene lookup returns CDR1 LGHNA and CDR2 YNFKEQ. The CDR3 region is CASSQVGDKQETQYF. The CDR3 DNA reads as TGTGCCAGCAGCCAAGTAGGGGACAAACAAGAGACCCAGTACTTC.

This clonotype was picked up many times. The chain links TRBV29-1 to TRBJ2-5; a weak D match, TRBD2 (7 bases). Per germline, CDR1 SQVTM and CDR2 ANQGSEA. Trimming removed 2 bases from V and 4 bases from J, with 14 bases in between. The CDR3 has 14 amino acids. The CDR3 DNA follows: TGCAGCGTTGAATGGGGGGGCCGGGGAGAGACCCAGTACTTC. Its translation: CSVEWGGRGETQYF.

J is TRBJ2-7 and V is TRBV2; TRBD1 aligns across 8 bases. Per germline, CDR1 SNHLY and CDR2 FYNNEI. V gave up 3 bases and J gave up 1 base; unmatched junction bases: 2. This CDR3 is 14 amino acids long. The CDR3 bases are TGTGCCAGCAGTGACAGGACAGGGTCCTACGAGCAGTACTTC. This codes for CASSDRTGSYEQYF.

This clonotype has more than one count but fewer than ten. This rearrangement joins TRBV4-3 to TRBJ2-2, with D perhaps matching TRBD1 or TRBD2 (5 bases each). The germline V gene encodes CDR1 LGHNA and CDR2 YSLEER. The CDR3 extends over 16 amino acids. The ends were cut back, 0 bases at V and 4 bases at J, with 12 bases in the middle. The CDR3 is CASSQDQAGTTGELFF. CDR3 DNA sequence: TGCGCCAGCAGCCAAGATCAGGCAGGGACCACCGGGGAGCTGTTTTTT.

V usage is TRBV6-5 and J usage is TRBJ2-1; D tentatively fits TRBD1 or TRBD2 (5 bases each). V was pared by 2 bases and J by 3 bases, with 23 bases between. The CDR3 runs to 19 residues. Germline loops: CDR1 MNHEY, CDR2 SVGAGI. The CDR3 sequence: CASSYDPGTLPIVYNEQFF. The DNA for the CDR3 is TGTGCCAGCAGTTACGACCCCGGGACCCTCCCAATCGTCTACAATGAGCAGTTCTTC.

The table lists this clonotype with many counts. This sequence joins TRBV20-1 and TRBJ2-2; 9 nucleotides align to TRBD2. The V segment lost 3 bases and the J segment 1 base; nucleotides outside the gene matches: 0. CDR3 size: 14 residues. In germline, CDR1 is DFQATT, CDR2 SNEGSKA (reference sequence). The chain's CDR3 is CSARTSGNTGELFF. As DNA, the CDR3 is TGCAGTGCTAGGACTAGCGGGAACACCGGGGAGCTGTTTTTT.

The V call is TRBV12-3 or TRBV12-4, the J call TRBJ2-2; TRBD1 matches at 10 bases. The CDR3 has 17 amino acids. V trimming: 6 bases; J trimming: 6 bases; junction bases outside the gene matches: 13. The CDR3, as DNA: TGTGCCAGCAGCACAAGCGCCGGGACAGGGGACGCCGGGGAGCTGTTTTTT. It yields the protein CASSTSAGTGDAGELFF.

This clonotype was seen only a few times. The V call is TRBV3-1, the J call TRBJ1-5; perhaps TRBD1 as D (5 bases). The CDR3 totals 14 residues. Germline CDR1 and CDR2: LGHDT and YNNKEL (reference sequence). V was trimmed by 0 bases and J by 4 bases, leaving 7 bases between them. The CDR3 DNA reads as TGTGCCAGCAGCCAAGAGGCAGGGAATCAGCCCCAGCATTTT. It is translated as CASSQEAGNQPQHF.

This chain uses TRBV10-3 with TRBJ2-1; 13 nucleotides match TRBD2. Germline CDR1 reads ENHRY; CDR2 reads SYGVKD. V trimming: 6 bases; J trimming: 9 bases; junction bases outside the gene matches: 2. This CDR3 comprises 13 residues. CDR3 sequence reads: CAIRLAGGAEQFF. The CDR3 nucleotides are TGTGCCATCAGACTAGCGGGAGGGGCTGAGCAGTTCTTC.

The genes are TRBV12-3 or TRBV12-4 and TRBJ2-3; 10 positions agree with TRBD2. This CDR3 region has 18 residues. Trimming removed 1 base from V and 0 bases from J; junction bases left unmatched: 7. CDR3: CASSLVAGGPPSTDTQYF. The CDR3 DNA sequence: TGTGCCAGCAGTTTAGTAGCGGGGGGCCCCCCTAGCACAGATACGCAGTATTTT.

This chain uses TRBV18 with TRBJ2-5; 7 bases map to TRBD1. The CDR3 extends over 15 amino acids. Germline loops: CDR1 KGHSH, CDR2 LQKENI. V was clipped by 3 bases and J by 2 bases; unmatched bases: 6. Here the CDR3 DNA reads TGTGCCAGCTCACCTTGGACAGGCCTGCAAGAGACCCAGTACTTC. Translation: CASSPWTGLQETQYF.

J is TRBJ2-3 and V is TRBV20-1; a weak D match, TRBD2 (5 bases). This CDR3 region has 13 residues. In germline, CDR1 is DFQATT, CDR2 SNEGSKA (reference sequence). The CDR3 DNA reads TGCAGCAAATTCGCGGACTTTACAGATACGCAGTATTTT. Amino acids: CSKFADFTDTQYF.

The chain uses TRBV28 and TRBJ2-7; D unresolved. Germline values: CDR1 MDHEN, CDR2 SYDVKM. The CDR3 has 14 residues. Trimming pared 6 bases from V and 5 bases from J, leaving 17 bases between. CDR3 region: CASSPGQGSNEQYF. DNA for the CDR3: TGTGCCAGCAGCCCCGGGCAAGGGTCCAACGAGCAGTACTTC. The full variable domain, completed using reference TRBV28 and TRBJ2-7, is DVKVTQSSRYLVKRTGEKVFLECVQDMDHENMFWYRQDPGLGLRLIYFSYDVKMKEKGDIPEGYSVSREKKERFSLILESASTNQTSMYLCASSPGQGSNEQYFGPGTRLTVT.

The chain combines TRBV20-1 with TRBJ2-1; D may be TRBD2 (6 bases). V lost 0 bases to trimming and J lost 4 bases, with 13 bases between them. The germline CDR1 and CDR2 sequences are DFQATT and SNEGSKA (reference sequence). The CDR3 spans 15 residues. The CDR3 DNA is TGCAGTGCTAGAGATCGGGACGCGGGGTACAATGAGCAGTTCTTC. Its translation: CSARDRDAGYNEQFF.

V is TRBV4-2 and J is TRBJ2-3, with TRBD2 matching 9 bases. The junction had 8 bases not matched to a gene; V was cut back by 2 bases and J by 5 bases. CDR1 and CDR2 from the germline V gene are LGHNA and YNFKEQ. The CDR3 covers 16 residues. Here the CDR3 reads CASSQLATSGLDTQYF. Here the CDR3 DNA reads TGTGCCAGCAGCCAATTGGCGACTAGCGGTTTAGATACGCAGTATTTT.

The CDR3 loop reads CASSLGGSGGPGETQYF. Written as DNA, the CDR3 is TGCGCCAGCAGCTTGGGCGGTAGCGGGGGTCCGGGCGAGACCCAGTACTTC. The chain has TRBV5-1 and TRBJ2-5; TRBD2 matches at 9 bases. Trimming cost V 0 bases and J 5 bases; bases outside gene matches: 11. CDR3 size: 17 residues. Germline-derived CDR1 and CDR2 are SGHRS and YFSETQ.

This clonotype showed up just a few times. This chain uses TRBV6-5 with TRBJ1-1; 8 nucleotides line up with TRBD1. CDR3 size: 15 residues. V shed 5 bases and J 4 bases; nucleotides not matched to a gene: 9. The V gene's germline CDR1 is MNHEY and CDR2 SVGAGI. DNA for the CDR3: TGTGCCAGCAGTACTTGGACAGGGCTTAGCACTGAAGCTTTCTTT. Its translation: CASSTWTGLSTEAFF.

This clonotype was detected only once. This chain links TRBV10-3 with TRBJ2-7; the D call may be TRBD1 or TRBD2 (7 bases each). Trimming pared 6 bases from V and 6 bases from J, leaving 12 bases between. Germline V CDR1 and CDR2: ENHRY, SYGVKD. The length of the CDR3 is 12 residues. CDR3 sequence reads: CAIRPGGGEQYF. CDR3 DNA: TGTGCCATCAGGCCAGGGGGGGGCGAGCAGTACTTC.

V and J are TRBV3-1 and TRBJ2-4; possibly TRBD1 for D (5 bases). The CDR3 has 16 residues. Germline V gene sequence: CDR1 LGHDT, CDR2 YNNKEL (reference sequence). V lost 0 bases and J 1 base, leaving 10 bases between the germline ends. CDR3 nucleotides: TGTGCCAGCAGCCAAGATTCAGGGTGGGCCAAAAACATTCAGTACTTC. Residues: CASSQDSGWAKNIQYF. Combining the CDR3 with reference TRBV3-1 and TRBJ2-4 gives the whole variable domain DTAVSQTPKYLVTQMGNDKSIKCEQNLGHDTMYWYKQDSKKFLKIMFSYNNKELIINETVPNRFSPKSPDKAHLNLHINSLELGDSAVYFCASSQDSGWAKNIQYFGAGTRLSVL.

V usage is TRBV10-3 and J usage is TRBJ2-3; TRBD2 aligns across 8 bases. Trimming at V came to 7 bases and at J to 2 bases, leaving 5 bases not matched to a gene. Germline V gene lookup returns CDR1 ENHRY and CDR2 SYGVKD. This CDR3 has 14 amino acids. The CDR3 nucleotides are TGTGCCATCATGCGGGGGGCGGACACAGATACGCAGTATTTT. Translated, it gives CAIMRGADTDTQYF.

The CDR3: CASSFGTGGQNQPQHF. CDR3 DNA: TGCGCCAGCAGCTTCGGGACAGGGGGCCAAAATCAGCCCCAGCATTTT. The genes are TRBV5-1 and TRBJ1-5, with 12 bases aligning to TRBD1. This CDR3 has 16 residues. Per the germline V gene, CDR1 is SGHRS and CDR2 is YFSETQ. V shed 2 bases, J shed 4 bases, and the junction held 4 bases outside the gene matches.